Following are 30 T cell receptor beta chains from one sample sequenced in a study of T cell repertoires in cytomegalovirus infection. From the reads, TCRdb called clonotypes with MiXCR, one entry per CDR3 protein. The sample lists 150,000 to 200,000 distinct CDR3 sequences; roughly 18% were seen once. Sequenced sample: CD8+ T cells from PBMCs. The receptors here all came from a human donor in good health (CMV status not recorded). Some clones in this sample may be carry-over from other donors' samples.

The chain carries TRBV19 and TRBJ2-7; 7 bases are a match to TRBD2. The CDR3 runs 14 residues. The germline gives CDR1 LNHDA, CDR2 SQIVND (reference sequence). J gave up 3 bases and V 3 bases, and 5 bases lay outside the gene matches. The CDR3 loop is CASSIVAGDYEQYF. CDR3 DNA sequence: TGTGCCAGTAGTATTGTGGCGGGGGACTACGAGCAGTACTTC. The full variable domain, completed using reference TRBV19 and TRBJ2-7, is DGGITQSPKYLFRKEGQNVTLSCEQNLNHDAMYWYRQDPGQGLRLIYYSQIVNDFQKGDIAEGYSVSREKKESFPLTVTSAQKNPTAFYLCASSIVAGDYEQYFGPGTRLTVT.

The sample holds many counts of this clonotype. The chain carries TRBV28 and TRBJ2-7; D possibly uses TRBD1 or TRBD2 (5 bases each). The CDR3 is 13 amino acids. Germline CDR1 is MDHEN and CDR2 is SYDVKM. V lost 5 bases to trimming and J lost 7 bases, with 15 bases between them. In nucleotides, the CDR3 is TGTGCCAGCAGTCCCGGGACCCTTGTAGAGCAGTACTTC. Its translation is CASSPGTLVEQYF.

CDR3 protein: CASSLDRSYEQYV. For the CDR3, the DNA is TGTGCCAGCAGCTTAGACCGTTCCTACGAGCAGTACGTC. This rearrangement joins TRBV7-8 to TRBJ2-7; no firm D call. The germline gives CDR1 SGHVS, CDR2 FQNEAQ. The V gene lost 1 base and the J gene lost 1 base, with 5 bases spanning the gap. This CDR3 region has 13 residues.

The rearrangement joins TRBV10-3 to TRBJ2-5; 9 bases map to TRBD2. Per the germline V gene, CDR1 is ENHRY and CDR2 is SYGVKD. Trimming took 7 bases from V and 0 from J; bases not matched to a gene: 6. The CDR3 loop spans 15 amino acids. The CDR3 DNA reads TGTGCCATCAAGGCGACTAGCGGAGACCAAGAGACCCAGTACTTC. Amino acid sequence: CAIKATSGDQETQYF.

This chain uses TRBV7-9 with TRBJ1-1, with 7 bases fitting TRBD1. Germline V CDR1 and CDR2: SEHNR, FQNEAQ (reference sequence). The CDR3 is 13 amino acids. V lost 4 bases to trimming and J lost 7 bases; unmatched junction nucleotides: 6. The CDR3 here is CASSYGGQFEAFF. DNA for the CDR3: TGTGCCAGCAGCTACGGGGGACAGTTTGAAGCTTTCTTT.

The sample holds a few counts of this clonotype. The chain couples TRBV20-1 to TRBJ1-5; D is uncertain. Trimming removed 0 bases at V and 4 bases at J, with 10 bases between. Germline values: CDR1 DFQATT, CDR2 SNEGSKA (reference sequence). The CDR3 totals 14 residues. CDR3 in amino acids: CSARDIANNQPQHF. CDR3 nucleotide sequence: TGCAGTGCTAGAGATATAGCAAATAATCAGCCCCAGCATTTT.

This rearrangement joins TRBV28 to TRBJ1-1; no reliable D call. CDR1 MDHEN and CDR2 SYDVKM come from the germline V gene. The V end lost 5 bases, the J end lost 7 bases, and 8 bases lay between the germline ends. The CDR3 is 11 residues long. In DNA, the CDR3 is TGTGCCAGCAGTGAGGCATTTGAAGCTTTCTTT. This encodes CASSEAFEAFF. Using reference TRBV28 and TRBJ1-1 for the parts outside the CDR3, the full variable domain is DVKVTQSSRYLVKRTGEKVFLECVQDMDHENMFWYRQDPGLGLRLIYFSYDVKMKEKGDIPEGYSVSREKKERFSLILESASTNQTSMYLCASSEAFEAFFGQGTRLTVV.

The V and J genes are TRBV7-9 and TRBJ2-7; D might be TRBD1 (5 bases). This CDR3 is 13 amino acids long. Trimming took 6 bases from V and 3 from J, leaving 12 bases between them. CDR1 and CDR2 (germline): SEHNR, FQNEAQ (reference sequence). For the CDR3, the DNA is TGTGCCAGCAGAGAGACAGCTTACTACGAGCAGTACTTC. It yields the protein CASRETAYYEQYF.

Only a few counts were recorded for this clonotype. The chain recombines TRBV4-3 with TRBJ1-1; maybe TRBD1 (5 bases). The CDR3 contains 14 residues. Trimming stripped 1 base from V and 3 bases from J, with 9 bases between. The germline CDR1 and CDR2 sequences are LGHNA and YSLEER. Written as DNA, the CDR3 is TGCGCCAGCAGCCAAGTGGGGGTCCACACTGAAGCTTTCTTT. Translation: CASSQVGVHTEAFF.

The V and J genes are TRBV12-3 or TRBV12-4 and TRBJ2-1; D is uncertain. CDR3 size: 14 residues. V lost 8 bases and J lost 4, with 15 bases in between. DNA of the CDR3: TGTGCCAGCCGACCGGTGGGTCCTTACAATGAGCAGTTCTTC. It encodes CASRPVGPYNEQFF.

This clonotype was counted between two and nine times. The J gene is TRBJ2-1, the V gene TRBV29-1, with 8 positions matching TRBD2. CDR1 and CDR2 from the germline V gene are SQVTM and ANQGSEA. With V trimmed by 6 bases and J by 7 bases, 11 bases remained unmatched. The CDR3 contains 14 residues. The CDR3 protein is CSVAGTRGRNEQFF. The CDR3 DNA follows: TGCAGCGTCGCCGGGACTAGGGGCCGGAATGAGCAGTTCTTC.

The J gene is TRBJ2-7, the V gene TRBV5-5, with TRBD1 matching over 11 bases. Germline V lookup: CDR1 SGHKS, CDR2 YYEKEE (reference sequence). The junction had 2 bases not matched to a gene; V was cut back by 2 bases and J by 1 base. The CDR3 extends over 15 amino acids. CDR3 nucleotides: TGTGCCAGCAGCTTAAGGGACAGGGGGTCCTACGAGCAGTACTTC. Protein: CASSLRDRGSYEQYF.

For the CDR3, the DNA is TGTGCCAGCAGTCCCCCCCGTGGAAGAAGCTACGAGCAGTACTTC. Translation gives CASSPPRGRSYEQYF. The chain combines TRBV28 with TRBJ2-7; D unresolved. The CDR3 length is 15 residues. The ends were cut back, 5 bases at V and 3 bases at J, with 17 bases in the middle. The germline gives CDR1 MDHEN, CDR2 SYDVKM.

This clonotype was detected ten times or more. The gene calls are TRBV11-2 and TRBJ2-7; 7 bases are shared with TRBD2. The germline gives CDR1 SGHAT, CDR2 FQNNGV. This CDR3 spans 12 amino acids. V gave up 8 bases and J gave up 4 bases; unmatched junction bases: 5. The CDR3 DNA reads as TGTGCCAGCCGGGGGGACGGGTACGAGCAGTACTTC. It translates to CASRGDGYEQYF.

This chain connects TRBV29-1 to TRBJ2-7, with TRBD1 matching over 7 bases. This CDR3 is 15 amino acids long. CDR1 and CDR2 (germline): SQVTM, ANQGSEA. V lost 4 bases and J lost 2; bases outside the gene matches: 11. CDR3 sequence (DNA): TGCAGCGTTGGTCAGAGGGGGCCCACCACCTACGAGCAGTACTTC. Its translation is CSVGQRGPTTYEQYF.

The chain couples TRBV7-2 to TRBJ2-1; D might be TRBD2 (6 bases). Germline values: CDR1 SGHTA, CDR2 FQGNSA. The CDR3 consists of 15 residues. Trimming stripped 7 bases from V and 4 bases from J, with 17 bases between. The CDR3 spells CASTEGDWVYNEQFF. Here the CDR3 DNA reads TGTGCCAGCACCGAAGGGGACTGGGTTTACAATGAGCAGTTCTTC.

This chain links TRBV27 with TRBJ1-2, with D possibly TRBD1 on 6 matching bases. Germline V gene lookup returns CDR1 MNHEY and CDR2 SMNVEV (reference sequence). The CDR3 extends over 15 amino acids. V lost 1 base and J lost 6, with 15 bases in between. This CDR3 reads CASSLYGRGEDGYTF. In DNA form, the CDR3 reads TGTGCCAGCAGTTTATATGGCAGGGGAGAGGATGGCTACACCTTC.

The rearrangement links TRBV7-9 to TRBJ2-2; D is possibly TRBD1 (6 bases). This CDR3 contains 16 residues. The V gene lost 5 bases and the J gene lost 1 base, with 14 bases spanning the gap. From germline, CDR1 is SEHNR and CDR2 FQNEAQ (reference sequence). This chain's CDR3 is CASSHPVTGNTGELFF. Here the CDR3 DNA reads TGTGCCAGCAGCCATCCCGTGACAGGGAACACCGGGGAGCTGTTTTTT.

This clonotype was counted ten times or more. The V gene is TRBV10-3, the J gene TRBJ2-3; unclear D gene. The CDR3 contains 14 residues. Per the germline V gene, CDR1 is ENHRY and CDR2 is SYGVKD. V gave up 4 bases and J gave up 0 bases, with 8 bases separating them. CDR3 in amino acids: CAISGASSTDTQYF. CDR3 coding DNA: TGTGCCATCAGTGGGGCCTCTAGCACAGATACGCAGTATTTT.

In this sample, this clonotype turned up a few times. This sequence joins TRBV7-9 and TRBJ2-1, with 7 positions matching TRBD2. V lost 5 bases, J lost 5 bases, and 15 bases stayed unmatched. Germline CDR1 is SEHNR and CDR2 is FQNEAQ (reference sequence). This CDR3 contains 17 residues. The CDR3 sequence is CASSPPASGYLNNEQFF. CDR3 bases: TGTGCCAGCAGCCCCCCGGCTAGCGGTTACCTCAACAATGAGCAGTTCTTC.

The chain joins TRBV7-3 to TRBJ2-5; 7 bases are a match to TRBD1. J was trimmed by 2 bases and V by 1 base; bases with no gene match: 7. CDR1 SGHTA and CDR2 FQGTGA come from the germline V gene. The CDR3 extends over 16 amino acids. CDR3 protein: CASSLIGGGFQETQYF. The CDR3 DNA reads as TGTGCCAGCAGCTTAATAGGGGGCGGCTTTCAAGAGACCCAGTACTTC. Variable domain in full (rest from reference TRBV7-3 and TRBJ2-5): GAGVSQTPSNKVTEKGKYVELRCDPISGHTALYWYRQSLGQGPEFLIYFQGTGAADDSGLPNDRFFAVRPEGSVSTLKIQRTERGDSAVYLCASSLIGGGFQETQYFGPGTRLLVL.

The sample holds a few counts of this clonotype. CDR3 loop: CARGRERATGANVLTF. Here the CDR3 DNA reads TGTGCCAGGGGACGGGAGAGGGCAACTGGGGCCAACGTCCTGACTTTC. The chain links TRBV2 to TRBJ2-6; weak D call: TRBD2 (6 bases). This CDR3 comprises 16 residues. Germline V gene sequence: CDR1 SNHLY, CDR2 FYNNEI. Trimming took 9 bases from V and 2 from J, leaving 17 bases between them.

The rearrangement uses TRBV7-6 and TRBJ2-7, with D possibly being TRBD2 (6 bases). Looked up from germline, CDR1 is SGHVS and CDR2 is FNYEAQ. The CDR3 loop spans 14 amino acids. V dropped 4 bases and J dropped 3 bases, with 13 bases sitting between them. The CDR3 reads CASSSRGSGYEQYF. The CDR3, as DNA: TGTGCCAGCAGCTCCCGCGGTAGCGGCTACGAGCAGTACTTC.

There are a few counts of this clonotype. The CDR3, as DNA: TGCGCCAGCAGCCAAGCCGTGGGGGGTTCCTACGAGCAGTACTTC. Amino acids: CASSQAVGGSYEQYF. The V and J genes are TRBV4-3 and TRBJ2-7; D perhaps matches TRBD2 (6 bases). Trimming took off 1 base at V and 1 base at J, with 11 bases between the two ends. Germline V CDR1 and CDR2: LGHNA, YSLEER. This CDR3 is built from 15 residues.

The chain couples TRBV6-1 to TRBJ2-2; TRBD2 matches at 9 bases. Per germline, CDR1 MNHNS and CDR2 SASEGT. CDR3 length: 17 residues. The V and J ends lost 11 bases and 0 bases, in that order; junction bases with no gene match: 13. The CDR3: CASRSSAGGANTGELFF. Here the CDR3 DNA reads TGTGCCTCCAGGAGTTCCGCGGGGGGGGCGAACACCGGGGAGCTGTTTTTT.

This clonotype was observed a few times. The chain is built from TRBV2 and TRBJ2-5; D gene ambiguous. V lost 10 bases to trimming and J lost 0 bases, with 21 bases between them. From germline, CDR1 is SNHLY and CDR2 FYNNEI. This CDR3 comprises 16 residues. The CDR3 nucleotides read TGTGCCAAAGCAAGGGCAGATAGGACCCACCAAGAGACCCAGTACTTC. Translation gives CAKARADRTHQETQYF.

This clonotype was detected a few times. V is TRBV28 and J is TRBJ1-5, with unresolved D. The V and J ends lost 6 bases and 0 bases respectively, with 6 bases between them. The CDR3 sequence is 13 residues long. Germline V gene data show CDR1 as MDHEN and CDR2 as SYDVKM. CDR3 protein: CASRPNSNQPQHF. CDR3 coding DNA: TGTGCCAGCAGACCAAATAGCAATCAGCCCCAGCATTTT.

This chain links TRBV6-1 with TRBJ2-7; D may be TRBD1 (5 bases). V shed 6 bases and J shed 2 bases, with 14 bases lying between them. The CDR3 has 14 amino acids. Germline V CDR1 and CDR2: MNHNS, SASEGT. Here the CDR3 reads CASSSTDRTYEQYF. For the CDR3, the DNA is TGTGCCAGCAGCTCTACAGACAGAACCTACGAGCAGTACTTC.

The rearrangement links TRBV5-1 to TRBJ2-1; D might be TRBD1 (6 bases). The ends were cut back, 1 base at V and 9 bases at J, with 8 bases in the middle. This CDR3 spans 12 amino acids. Germline loops: CDR1 SGHRS, CDR2 YFSETQ. CDR3 loop: CASSLKGVEQFF. DNA for the CDR3: TGCGCCAGCAGCTTGAAGGGGGTTGAGCAGTTCTTC.

J is TRBJ1-6 and V is TRBV12-3 or TRBV12-4, with D unclear. CDR3 length: 13 amino acids. With 1 base removed from V and 10 bases from J, the gap between germline ends came to 8 bases. The DNA for the CDR3 is TGTGCCAGCAGTTTAGGACCTGCGTCACCCCTCCACTTT. Translating it yields CASSLGPASPLHF.